A selection of T cell receptor beta chains follows, all from one sample in a study of blood T cell repertoires in COVID-19. Only in-frame clones appear in the TCRdb table, and some are missing; sequencing was by immunoSEQ multiplex PCR. The table includes around 160,000 clones, around 87% detected once. The source material was peripheral blood. The receptors were sampled from a woman in her seventies with COVID-19, enrolled during active disease. Both conserved end residues are part of each CDR3. A D gene is named only where the DNA matches it firmly. Clone size, where shown, is once, few, many, or a class for clones that have expanded.

j_call,v_call,clone_size,d_call,cdr3_nt,cdr3_aa
TRBJ1-4,TRBV5-5,NA,NA,TGTGCCAGCAGCCTGGTCTCAACTAATGAAAAACTGTTTTTT,CASSLVSTNEKLFF
TRBJ1-5,TRBV20-1,NA,TRBD1,TGCAGTGCAAGTAACAGGGGGCGGTCGGGCAATCAGCCCCAGCATTTT,CSASNRGRSGNQPQHF
TRBJ1-3,TRBV6-5,NA,NA,TGTGCCAGCAGCCCGATACAGGGAGGGAGAAACACCATATATTTT,CASSPIQGGRNTIYF
TRBJ1-2,TRBV7-3,once,NA,TGTGCCAGCAGCCCCGGGGGGGGGCAGTATGGCTACACCTTC,CASSPGGGQYGYTF
TRBJ2-7,TRBV7-2,NA,NA,TGTGCCAGCAGCTTAGGTCCGGGAACCTACGAGCAGTACTTC,CASSLGPGTYEQYF
TRBJ1-2,TRBV14,NA,TRBD1,TGTGCCAGCAGCCCGCTTACAGGGGCCGAACGAAACTATGGCTACACCTTC,CASSPLTGAERNYGYTF
TRBJ2-3,TRBV2,NA,NA,TGTGCCAGCAGTATGCTCGGTCCAAGCACAGATACGCAGTATTTT,CASSMLGPSTDTQYF
TRBJ2-7,TRBV2,NA,NA,TGTGCCAGCAGCGGGGACATCTCTGTCGAGCAGTACTTC,CASSGDISVEQYF
TRBJ1-6,TRBV2,NA,TRBD1,TGTGCCAGTAGGACAGGGGGCAATTCACCCCTCCACTTT,CASRTGGNSPLHF
TRBJ1-6,TRBV28,few,NA,TGTGCCAGCAGCTGGAAGGAGGACAGCTCCTATAATTCACCCCTCCACTTT,CASSWKEDSSYNSPLHF
TRBJ1-2,TRBV7-9,NA,TRBD1,TGTGCCAGCAGCTCGGGACAGGCCGCAAACTATGGCTACACCTTC,CASSSGQAANYGYTF
TRBJ1-1,TRBV19,NA,NA,TGTGCCAGTAGTAACCAGGTGAACACTGAAGCTTTCTTT,CASSNQVNTEAFF
TRBJ1-4,TRBV2,NA,NA,TGTGCCAGCAGTGCTGGACAGAGTAATGAAAAACTGTTTTTT,CASSAGQSNEKLFF
TRBJ2-1,TRBV5-1,NA,TRBD1,TGCGCCAGCAGCTCAAACTTACAGGGGCTTGAGCAGTTCTTC,CASSSNLQGLEQFF
TRBJ2-5,TRBV10-3,NA,TRBD2,TGTGCCATCAGTGCTAGCGGGGGGAGCATGGAGACCCAGTACTTC,CAISASGGSMETQYF
TRBJ1-2,TRBV6-6,NA,NA,TGTGCCAGCAGCCCCATTTCCGGGAAAAGGGCTGAGACCTTC,CASSPISGKRAETF
TRBJ2-2,TRBV11-1,NA,TRBD2,TGTGCCAGCAGCAGGACTAGCGGGAACACCGGGGAGCTGTTTTTT,CASSRTSGNTGELFF
TRBJ1-1,TRBV14,few,NA,TGTGCCAGCAGCCAAACAGGGAGCACTGAAGCTTTCTTT,CASSQTGSTEAFF
TRBJ1-2,TRBV5-6,NA,TRBD1,TGTGCCAGCACGGGACAGAAACCCCATGGCTACACCTTC,CASTGQKPHGYTF
TRBJ1-2,TRBV19,NA,TRBD1,TGTGCCAGTAGTGGACAGGGTTATAACTATGGCTACACCTTC,CASSGQGYNYGYTF
TRBJ2-2,TRBV10-3,NA,NA,TGTGCCATCAGTGAGTCGGGCAGGGTTAACACCGGGGAGCTGTTTTTT,CAISESGRVNTGELFF
TRBJ1-6,TRBV5-6,once,NA,TGTGCCAGCAGCTTCTATAACACACCGGGACATTATAATTCACCCCTCCACTTT,CASSFYNTPGHYNSPLHF
TRBJ1-3,TRBV12-5,NA,NA,TGTGCTAGCCGAGGACAGGGAAACACCATATATTTT,CASRGQGNTIYF
TRBJ1-3,TRBV30,NA,NA,TGTGCCTGGAGTGTAGACTCGAGAATCTCTGGAAACACCATATATTTT,CAWSVDSRISGNTIYF
TRBJ1-6,TRBV5-6,few,TRBD1,TGTGCCAGCAGCTTTCGGGACAGGGAAGGTCCACCCCTCCACTTT,CASSFRDREGPPLHF
TRBJ2-2,TRBV27,NA,NA,TGTGCCAGCAACTCCGCGGGGCAGACCGGGGAGCTGTTTTTT,CASNSAGQTGELFF
TRBJ2-2,TRBV5-1,NA,NA,TGCGCCAGCAGCTTCGACAGTATTGGGACCGGGGAGCTGTTTTTT,CASSFDSIGTGELFF
TRBJ2-7,TRBV7-8,NA,NA,TGTGCCAGCAGCTTACCAAGTAGCTACGAGCAGTACTTC,CASSLPSSYEQYF
TRBJ1-2,TRBV7-9,NA,NA,TGTGCCAGCACCCCAACGGGGATTGGCTATGGCTACACCTTC,CASTPTGIGYGYTF
TRBJ1-1,TRBV5-1,NA,NA,TGCGCCAGCAGCTTGGAGGGGTCCGGACAGCTGAACACTGAAGCTTTCTTT,CASSLEGSGQLNTEAFF
TRBJ2-7,TRBV11-3,NA,NA,TGTGCCAGCAGCCGCGGACAGACAAGGGACGAGCAGTACTTC,CASSRGQTRDEQYF
TRBJ1-5,TRBV7-9,NA,TRBD1,TGTGCCAGCGGTCGGACAGGTGTCAATCAGCCCCAGCATTTT,CASGRTGVNQPQHF
TRBJ2-7,TRBV6-4,NA,NA,TGTGCCAGCAGTGAATACGCAGGTTCCTCTAACGAGCAGTACTTC,CASSEYAGSSNEQYF
TRBJ2-7,TRBV18,NA,NA,TGTGCCAGCTCACCAGGGTCGGGATACGAGCAGTACTTC,CASSPGSGYEQYF
TRBJ2-7,TRBV4-2,few,NA,TGTGCCAGCAGCCAAGGAGGGGGTAAGTCAGCCTACGAGCAGTACTTC,CASSQGGGKSAYEQYF
TRBJ2-2,TRBV7-2,NA,NA,TGTGCCAGCAGCTTAAGGGGGATCCCCCACACCGGGGAGCTGTTTTTT,CASSLRGIPHTGELFF
TRBJ2-3,TRBV21-1,NA,NA,TGTGCCAGCAGCCAACGGGCTAGCGGGGGCACAGATACGCAGTATTTT,CASSQRASGGTDTQYF
TRBJ1-4,TRBV4-1,NA,NA,TGCGCCAGCAGCCAAGGACCCGGTGGGGCTTCGCGCTATGGTAATGAAAAACTGTTTTTT,CASSQGPGGASRYGNEKLFF
TRBJ1-1,TRBV30,NA,TRBD1,TGTGCCTGGAGAGGACAGGGAAACACTGAAGCTTTCTTT,CAWRGQGNTEAFF
TRBJ2-2,TRBV4-2,NA,TRBD1,TGTGCCAGCAGCTACGAAACAGGGGGCGTCGGGGAGCTGTTTTTT,CASSYETGGVGELFF
TRBJ2-7,TRBV2,NA,TRBD2,TGTGCCAGCAGTTCTGGGACTAGCGGGGGATCGTACGAGCAGTACTTC,CASSSGTSGGSYEQYF
TRBJ1-5,TRBV5-1,NA,NA,TGCGCCAGCAGCTTGGCCCCAGGGGTGGATGGGCCGCCCCAGCATTTT,CASSLAPGVDGPPQHF
TRBJ1-5,TRBV28,NA,TRBD1,TGTGCCAGCAGTTCCCGACAGGGGGCAGGACAGCCCCAGCATTTT,CASSSRQGAGQPQHF
TRBJ1-2,TRBV19,NA,TRBD1,TGTGCCAGTACCAAAGACAGGGGATATGGCTACACCTTC,CASTKDRGYGYTF
TRBJ2-3,TRBV27,NA,NA,TGTGCCAGCAGTTTATCCGAGGAAGATACGCAGTATTTT,CASSLSEEDTQYF
TRBJ2-7,TRBV27,once,TRBD1,TGTGCCAGCAGCCGCAGACAGGGTCTCTTAGAGCAGTACTTC,CASSRRQGLLEQYF
TRBJ1-2,TRBV14,few,NA,TGTGCCAGCAGCCCTGGTCTGATAGCCGGCTACACCTTC,CASSPGLIAGYTF
TRBJ2-2,TRBV28,NA,NA,TGTGCCAGCACCTCCTATAACACCGGGGAGCTGTTTTTT,CASTSYNTGELFF
TRBJ2-3,TRBV4-2,NA,NA,TGTGCCAGCAGCCAAGTGGGGACTTCCTTCACAGATACGCAGTATTTT,CASSQVGTSFTDTQYF
TRBJ1-1,TRBV2,few,NA,TGTGCCAGCAAGAACACAGGGTTTGACACTGAAGCTTTCTTT,CASKNTGFDTEAFF
TRBJ1-1,TRBV28,NA,NA,TGTGCCAGCAGTTTATCGGGGTTGGGAGCTTTCTTT,CASSLSGLGAFF
TRBJ1-2,TRBV30,NA,NA,TGTGCCTGGAGTTCTACAGGCCCCTATGGCTACACCTTC,CAWSSTGPYGYTF
TRBJ1-3,TRBV2,NA,NA,TGTGCCAGCGGCGGGGGGGGATCTGGAAACACCATATATTTT,CASGGGGSGNTIYF
TRBJ1-2,TRBV27,NA,TRBD1,TGTGCCAGCAGTCCCTTTCCGGGACAGGGGGGTTTTACCTTC,CASSPFPGQGGFTF